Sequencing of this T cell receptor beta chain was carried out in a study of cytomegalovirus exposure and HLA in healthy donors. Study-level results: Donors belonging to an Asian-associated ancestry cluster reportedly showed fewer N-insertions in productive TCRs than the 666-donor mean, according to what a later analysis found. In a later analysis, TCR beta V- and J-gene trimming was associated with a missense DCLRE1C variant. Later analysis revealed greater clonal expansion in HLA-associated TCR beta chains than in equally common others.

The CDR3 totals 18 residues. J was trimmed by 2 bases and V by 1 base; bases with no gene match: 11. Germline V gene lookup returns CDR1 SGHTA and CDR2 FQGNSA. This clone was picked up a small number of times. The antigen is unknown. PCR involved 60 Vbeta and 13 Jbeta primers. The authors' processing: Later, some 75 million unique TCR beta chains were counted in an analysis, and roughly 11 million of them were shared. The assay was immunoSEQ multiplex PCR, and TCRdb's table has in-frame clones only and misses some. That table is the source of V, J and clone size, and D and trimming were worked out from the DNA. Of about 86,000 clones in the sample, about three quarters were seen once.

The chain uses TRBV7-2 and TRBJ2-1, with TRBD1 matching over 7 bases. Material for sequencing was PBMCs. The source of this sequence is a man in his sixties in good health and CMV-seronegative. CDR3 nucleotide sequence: TGTGCCAGCAGCTTAGGTTTCATTCTACAGGGGACCTACAATGAGCAGTTCTTC. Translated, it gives CASSLGFILQGTYNEQFF.